The 7 T cell receptor beta chains below all came from one sample that was sequenced in a study of patients and donors after allogeneic stem cell transplantation. A single record per CDR3 protein comes from TCRdb applying MiXCR to the RT-PCR reads. The data hold some 880,000 distinct CDR3 sequences, with about 20% observed a single time. The source material was blood, either unsorted or a sorted T cell fraction (not recorded which). The receptors originated from a human donor who was either an allogeneic HSCT recipient or a stem cell or donor lymphocyte infusion donor (not recorded which). It is not recorded whose cells these are; they may come from a transplant donor.

The chain employs TRBV29-1 and TRBJ2-7; D remains ambiguous. V shed 7 bases and J shed 4 bases, with 17 bases lying between them. Looked up from germline, CDR1 is SQVTM and CDR2 is ANQGSEA. The CDR3 runs 13 residues. CDR3 bases: TGCAGCGCTCAGCAGGTTTCTGGGTACGAGCAGTACTTC. It translates to CSAQQVSGYEQYF.

This rearrangement joins TRBV12-3 or TRBV12-4 to TRBJ1-6; a weak D match, TRBD1 (5 bases). The CDR3 has 14 residues. Trimming removed 4 bases from V and 11 bases from J, with 15 bases in between. The CDR3 sequence: CASSWGRVGTPLHF. CDR3 nucleotide sequence: TGTGCCAGCAGTTGGGGCAGGGTAGGAACACCCCTCCACTTT.

This clonotype has just a few counts. The chain uses TRBV20-1 and TRBJ2-7; perhaps TRBD2 as D (5 bases). Germline V gene data show CDR1 as DFQATT and CDR2 as SNEGSKA (reference sequence). The CDR3 is 15 amino acids. Between the trimmed V and J ends, which lost 5 bases and 6 bases, there was a span of 23 bases. The CDR3 protein is CSASIKPGLHPEQYF. CDR3 nucleotides: TGCAGTGCTTCCATCAAACCGGGATTGCACCCCGAGCAGTACTTC.

The CDR3 DNA sequence: TGTGCCAGCAGATGGGACCTATTTACAGATACGCAGTATTTT. Protein: CASRWDLFTDTQYF. V usage is TRBV7-2 and J usage is TRBJ2-3; D might be TRBD1 or TRBD2, each matching 5 bases. The CDR3 sequence is 14 residues long. Trimming removed 6 bases from V and 3 bases from J, with 13 bases in between. CDR1 is SGHTA, CDR2 FQGNSA, per germline.

This clonotype has at least ten counts. The rearrangement links TRBV12-3 or TRBV12-4 to TRBJ2-1, with TRBD2 as a possible D gene (5 bases). V lost 6 bases, J lost 3 bases, and 12 bases lay in between. The CDR3 totals 14 residues. The CDR3 DNA is TGTGCCAGCAGGGACTCAAGATACTACAATGAGCAGTTCTTC. This codes for CASRDSRYYNEQFF.

In its sample, this clonotype was seen a few times. The chain is built from TRBV2 and TRBJ1-2; D unresolved. This CDR3 is built from 15 residues. Germline V lookup: CDR1 SNHLY, CDR2 FYNNEI. V dropped 1 base and J dropped 5 bases, with 14 bases sitting between them. CDR3 sequence: CASSEVIRLTYGYTF. For the CDR3, the DNA is TGTGCCAGCAGTGAAGTGATAAGGCTAACATATGGCTACACCTTC. Together with reference TRBV2 and TRBJ1-2, the CDR3 gives the full variable domain: EPEVTQTPSHQVTQMGQEVILRCVPISNHLYFYWYRQILGQKVEFLVSFYNNEISEKSEIFDDQFSVERPDGSNFTLKIRSTKLEDSAMYFCASSEVIRLTYGYTFGSGTRLTVV.

This chain connects TRBV15 to TRBJ2-2; D gene unclear. The CDR3 is 16 residues long. V was trimmed by 0 bases and J by 2 bases, leaving 10 bases between them. Germline-derived CDR1 and CDR2 are LNHNV and YYDKDF (reference sequence). The CDR3, as DNA: TGTGCCACCAGCAGAGATCTCGCGGCTAACACCGGGGAGCTGTTTTTT. Protein: CATSRDLAANTGELFF.